This section outlines one T cell receptor (beta chain) sequence together with its context. This sample is drawn from a study of blood T cell repertoires in COVID-19. Overall study: Samples taken during acute and convalescent COVID-19 were collected in the United States, Italy and Spain. Sources were T cells, B-cell-depleted T cells, or PBMCs; the material itself was cDNA or gDNA.

Trimming stripped 4 bases from V and 2 bases from J, with 9 bases between. Germline CDR1 reads LNHDA; CDR2 reads SQIVND (reference sequence). This CDR3 comprises 13 residues. As processed by the authors: Nucleated cell counts were estimated from reference gene primer amplification. Profiled with immunoSEQ multiplex PCR; TCRdb holds only in-frame clones, not every one. V and J calls and clone size are as listed in that table; D and trimming were resolved from the DNA. The table lists 80,000 to 95,000 clones, about 79% of them singletons. This chain connects TRBV19 to TRBJ2-7; a weak D match, TRBD2 (5 bases). This clonotype originated in a woman aged 50 to 60 with acute or convalescent COVID-19. The sample comprised peripheral blood. The CDR3 is CASSRASTYEQYF. The DNA of the CDR3 is TGTGCCAGTAGTAGGGCTAGCACCTACGAGCAGTACTTC. The complete variable domain, with remaining parts taken from reference TRBV19 and TRBJ2-7, reads DGGITQSPKYLFRKEGQNVTLSCEQNLNHDAMYWYRQDPGQGLRLIYYSQIVNDFQKGDIAEGYSVSREKKESFPLTVTSAQKNPTAFYLCASSRASTYEQYFGPGTRLTVT.